Listed below are T cell receptor beta chains from one sample, sequenced in a study of beta chain features in type 1 diabetes. The assay was immunoSEQ multiplex PCR, and TCRdb's table has in-frame clones only and misses some. The table includes around 690,000 clones, roughly 12% detected once. Input material: naive CD4+ T cells from blood. These receptors were taken from a man aged 30-40 years with type 1 diabetes. The CDR3 runs from the conserved cysteine through the conserved F or W. D genes are given only for firm matches. Size is stated for part of the rows, as once, few or many counts, or as a class when the clone is expanded.

few,TRBV27,TRBJ2-7,NA,TGTGCCAGCAGTTTAAGGCCGAACGAGCAGTACTTC,CASSLRPNEQYF
NA,TRBV12-5,TRBJ2-6,NA,TGTGCTAGTGGTCTGGACCCTGGGAACTCTGGGGCCAACGTCCTGACTTTC,CASGLDPGNSGANVLTF
NA,TRBV5-1,TRBJ1-6,TRBD1,TGCGCCAGCAGCTTGGAGGACAGGGGGCGAGGCCCACCCCTCCACTTT,CASSLEDRGRGPPLHF
NA,TRBV30,TRBJ2-5,NA,TGTGCCTGGACGGCGGGTCAAGAGACCCAGTACTTC,CAWTAGQETQYF
NA,TRBV29-1,TRBJ1-5,TRBD1,TGCAGCGTAACAGGGGTCAACGATCAGCCCCAGCATTTT,CSVTGVNDQPQHF
NA,TRBV28,TRBJ2-7,NA,TGTGCCAGCAGTTTAACCGCCCAGGGCACGTCCTCCTACGAGCAGTACTTC,CASSLTAQGTSSYEQYF
few,TRBV19,TRBJ2-1,NA,TGTGCCAGTAGTGTCGGACAGATCAATGAGCAGTTCTTC,CASSVGQINEQFF
few,TRBV4-3,TRBJ2-4,NA,TGCGCCAGCAGCCTGGGTATAGGGCCCAAAAACATTCAGTACTTC,CASSLGIGPKNIQYF
NA,TRBV10-3,TRBJ2-5,NA,TGTGCCATCAACCGCGACAGACTCCAAGAGACCCAGTACTTC,CAINRDRLQETQYF
few,TRBV14,TRBJ1-1,NA,TGTGCCAGCAGCCCAGGTAGGACAAATTGGATGAACACTGAAGCTTTCTTT,CASSPGRTNWMNTEAFF
few,TRBV29-1,TRBJ1-5,NA,TGCAGCGTTAGAGGGGATAGCAATCAGCCCCAGCATTTT,CSVRGDSNQPQHF
few,TRBV5-1,TRBJ2-3,NA,TGCGCCAGCAGAAGTAACGGACAGACCACAGATACGCAGTATTTT,CASRSNGQTTDTQYF
few,TRBV18,TRBJ1-2,NA,TGTGCCAGCTCATCCGGAACAGAAAACTATGGCTACACCTTC,CASSSGTENYGYTF
NA,TRBV7-9,TRBJ1-1,NA,TGTGCCAGCAGCTTAGTGGAGGGAGCTGAAGCTTTCTTT,CASSLVEGAEAFF
few,TRBV6-4,TRBJ2-3,TRBD1,TGTGCCAGCAGCGCCCGGACAGGGAGCGCAGATACGCAGTATTTT,CASSARTGSADTQYF
few,TRBV19,TRBJ1-5,NA,TGTGCCAGTAGTATAAGTGGGGTCAGACTCCGCAATCAGCCCCAGCATTTT,CASSISGVRLRNQPQHF
few,TRBV7-8,TRBJ1-1,TRBD1,TGTGCCAGCAGCCCAGGGGGCCCGGCTTTCTTT,CASSPGGPAFF
NA,TRBV6-1,TRBJ2-7,TRBD1,TGTGCCAGCAGAGGGACAGTTCCCGAGCAGTACTTC,CASRGTVPEQYF
NA,TRBV2,TRBJ2-1,NA,TGTGCCAGCAGTAGGACAAGCTCCTACAATGAGCAGTTCTTC,CASSRTSSYNEQFF
few,TRBV5-4,TRBJ2-5,TRBD2,TGTGCCAGCAGCCTCGGTCCGGGGGGGGTTCAAGAGACCCAGTACTTC,CASSLGPGGVQETQYF
few,TRBV6-5,TRBJ1-6,TRBD1,TGTGCCAGCAGCCTCCGGGACAGAAATAATTCACCCCTCCACTTT,CASSLRDRNNSPLHF
NA,TRBV7-9,TRBJ2-1,TRBD2,TGTGCCAGCAGCTTAACCCTAGCGGGGGGGACTAATGAGCAGTTCTTC,CASSLTLAGGTNEQFF
NA,TRBV14,TRBJ1-4,NA,TGTGCCAGCAGCCAAGATTCCGGGGGCGCGGATGAAAAACTGTTTTTT,CASSQDSGGADEKLFF
few,TRBV2,TRBJ1-2,TRBD1,TGTGCCAGCGGGGACAGGGGCGCAGGCTATGGCTACACCTTC,CASGDRGAGYGYTF
few,TRBV18,TRBJ2-1,TRBD2,TGTGCCAGCTCCCCCGGGACTAGCGGGGGGGCGCAGGAGTACAACAATGAGCAGTTCTTC,CASSPGTSGGAQEYNNEQFF
few,TRBV11-3,TRBJ1-1,NA,TGTGCCAGCAGCTCCCAACGGAACACTGAAGCTTTCTTT,CASSSQRNTEAFF
NA,TRBV7-2,TRBJ2-3,TRBD2,TGTGCCAGCAGCTTGGCCGGGACTAGCGGGTGGAGCACAGATACGCAGTATTTT,CASSLAGTSGWSTDTQYF
NA,TRBV7-9,TRBJ1-2,NA,TGTGCCATAGGGAATCGGGGCTACACCTTC,CAIGNRGYTF
NA,TRBV9,TRBJ1-1,NA,TGTGCCAGCAGCGTTCGAGGGAACACTGAAGCTTTCTTT,CASSVRGNTEAFF
few,TRBV7-9,TRBJ1-1,NA,TGTGCCAGCAGCCCACGAGGTGAAGCTTTCTTT,CASSPRGEAFF
few,TRBV4-3,TRBJ1-1,NA,TGCGCCAGCAGCCAAGAGAGGAACACTGAAGCTTTCTTT,CASSQERNTEAFF
few,TRBV18,TRBJ1-5,TRBD1,TGTGCCAGCTCACTCACCGGGACAGGGGATCAGCCCCAGCATTTT,CASSLTGTGDQPQHF
NA,TRBV14,TRBJ1-1,TRBD1,TGTGCCAGCAGTCGAGGGACAGTTTACAGCACTGAAGCTTTCTTT,CASSRGTVYSTEAFF